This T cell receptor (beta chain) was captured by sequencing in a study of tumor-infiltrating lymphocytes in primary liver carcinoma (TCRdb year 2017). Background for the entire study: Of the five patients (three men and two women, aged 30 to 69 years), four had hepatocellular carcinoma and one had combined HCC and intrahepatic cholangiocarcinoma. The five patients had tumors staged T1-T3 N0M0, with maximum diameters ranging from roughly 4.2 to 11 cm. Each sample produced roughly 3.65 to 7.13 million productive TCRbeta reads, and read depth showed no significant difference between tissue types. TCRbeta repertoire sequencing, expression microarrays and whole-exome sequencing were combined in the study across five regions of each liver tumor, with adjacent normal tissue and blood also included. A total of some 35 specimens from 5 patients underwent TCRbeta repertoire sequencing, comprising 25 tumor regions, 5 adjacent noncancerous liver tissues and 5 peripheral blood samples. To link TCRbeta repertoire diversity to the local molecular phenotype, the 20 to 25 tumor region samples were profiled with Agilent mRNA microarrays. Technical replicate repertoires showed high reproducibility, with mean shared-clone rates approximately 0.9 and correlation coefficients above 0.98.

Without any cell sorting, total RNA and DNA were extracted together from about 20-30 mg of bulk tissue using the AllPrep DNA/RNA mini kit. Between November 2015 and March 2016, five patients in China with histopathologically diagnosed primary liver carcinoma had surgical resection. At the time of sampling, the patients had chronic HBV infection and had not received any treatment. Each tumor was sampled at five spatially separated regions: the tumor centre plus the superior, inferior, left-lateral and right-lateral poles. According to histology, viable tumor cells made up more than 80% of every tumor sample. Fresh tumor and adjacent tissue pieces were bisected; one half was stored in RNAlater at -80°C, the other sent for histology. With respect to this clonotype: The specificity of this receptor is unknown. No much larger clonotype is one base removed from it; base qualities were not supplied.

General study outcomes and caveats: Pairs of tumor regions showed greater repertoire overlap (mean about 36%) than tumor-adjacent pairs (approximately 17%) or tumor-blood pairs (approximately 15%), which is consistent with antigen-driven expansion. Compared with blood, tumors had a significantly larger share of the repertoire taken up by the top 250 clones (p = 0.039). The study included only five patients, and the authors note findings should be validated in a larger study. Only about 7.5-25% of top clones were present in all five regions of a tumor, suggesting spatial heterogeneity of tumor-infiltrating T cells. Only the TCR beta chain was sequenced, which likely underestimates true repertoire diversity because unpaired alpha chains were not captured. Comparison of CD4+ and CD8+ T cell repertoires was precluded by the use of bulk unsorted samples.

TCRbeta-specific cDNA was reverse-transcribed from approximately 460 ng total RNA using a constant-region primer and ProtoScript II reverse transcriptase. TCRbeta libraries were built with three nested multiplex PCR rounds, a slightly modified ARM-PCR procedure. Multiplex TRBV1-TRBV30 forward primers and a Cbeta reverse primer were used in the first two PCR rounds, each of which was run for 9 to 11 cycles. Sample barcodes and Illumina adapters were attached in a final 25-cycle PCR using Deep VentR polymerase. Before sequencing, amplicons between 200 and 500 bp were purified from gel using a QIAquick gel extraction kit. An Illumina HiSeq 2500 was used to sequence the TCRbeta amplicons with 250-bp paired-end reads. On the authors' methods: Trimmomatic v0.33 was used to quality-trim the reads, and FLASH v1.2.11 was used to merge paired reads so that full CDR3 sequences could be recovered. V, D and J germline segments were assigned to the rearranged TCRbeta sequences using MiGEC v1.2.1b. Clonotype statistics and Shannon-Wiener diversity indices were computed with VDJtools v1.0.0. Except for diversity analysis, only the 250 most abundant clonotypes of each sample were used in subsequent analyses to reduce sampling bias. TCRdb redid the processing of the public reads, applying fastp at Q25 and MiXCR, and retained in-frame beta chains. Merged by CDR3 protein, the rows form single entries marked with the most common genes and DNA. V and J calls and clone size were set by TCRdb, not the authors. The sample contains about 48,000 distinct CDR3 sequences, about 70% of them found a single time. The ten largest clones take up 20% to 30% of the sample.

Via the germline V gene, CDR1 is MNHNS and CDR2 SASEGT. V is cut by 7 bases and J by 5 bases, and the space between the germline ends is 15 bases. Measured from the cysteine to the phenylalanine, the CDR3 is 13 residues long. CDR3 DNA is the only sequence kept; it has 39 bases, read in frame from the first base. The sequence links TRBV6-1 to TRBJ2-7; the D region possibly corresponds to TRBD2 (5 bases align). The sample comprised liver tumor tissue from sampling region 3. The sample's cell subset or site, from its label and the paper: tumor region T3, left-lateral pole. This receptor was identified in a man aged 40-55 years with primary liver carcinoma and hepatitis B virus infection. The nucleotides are TGTGCCAGCACTGACCCCACGGGGAACGAGCAGTACTTC. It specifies CASTDPTGNEQYF.